This T cell receptor beta chain came from a study of CD8+CD57+ T cells in acquired aplastic anemia (dated by TCRdb to 2017 to 2018). Looking at the study overall: DNA extracted from sorted CD4+ and CD8+ cells had a mean of roughly 3 ug, with a range of about 0.19 to 30 ug.

In the study, sorted CD4+ and CD8+ blood T cells from patients with severe aplastic anemia and from healthy subjects underwent deep sequencing of TCR repertoires. Ficoll-Paque density gradient centrifugation was used to isolate peripheral blood mononuclear cells. Before DNA was extracted, CD4+ and CD8+ T cells were sorted using either FACS or magnetic beads. This clonotype was seen more than once but under ten times. Its antigen specificity is not known. It has no much larger one-base neighbor in the sample; base qualities were not kept. TCR beta VDJ combination and CDR3 sequence profiling used genomic DNA as the template. An Illumina HiSeq 2000 was the platform used for TCR repertoire sequencing. The authors processed their data as follows. TRBV/TRBJ rearrangement plots, CDR3 size and DJ length profiles, and Simpson's diversity index were used to assess repertoires. The immunodominant clone was defined as the most abundant DNA sequence in deep sequencing data. CDR3 amino acid sequences were checked for sharing across subjects and were also compared against the VDJdb database and published repertoires. The raw public data were reprocessed by TCRdb itself: fastp quality trimming at Q25, MiXCR clonotype calling, in-frame beta chains only. When rows share a CDR3 protein, they turn into one entry using the most common DNA and genes. TCRdb, not the original authors, processed these V and J calls. The sample table lists about 190,000 distinct CDR3 sequences, 64% of them with a count of one. The ten largest clones capture roughly 46% of the sample.

Trimmed from V: 4 bases; trimmed from J: 2 bases; junction bases lacking a gene match: 6. CDR1 ENHRY and CDR2 SYGVKD are derived from the germline V gene. From cysteine to phenylalanine, the CDR3 is 15 amino acids long. Only the CDR3 DNA stays, 45 bases, in frame from base 1. Results the study describes overall, beyond this receptor: Between patients and healthy controls, no significant difference in CD8+ Simpson's diversity was found (P=0.060). Although some 28 CD8+ CDR3 sequences were shared by patients and controls, these sequences appeared highly expressed in patients and within the immunodominant clones of patients.

The sequence is built from TRBV10-3 and TRBJ2-7; TRBD1 matches 9 bases in the middle. The sequenced sample was sorted CD4+, CD8+, or CD8+CD57+ T cells (not recorded which) from PBMCs. The receptor's source is a human donor with severe aplastic anemia or a healthy control (not recorded which). The bases are TGTGCCATCAGTGCCGGGACAGGGCTAGCCTACGAGCAGTACTTC. Its translation reads: CAISAGTGLAYEQYF.